Presented here are 7 T cell receptor beta chains from one specimen sequenced in a study of T cells in Graves' hyperthyroidism and ophthalmopathy. Amplification of TCR beta CDR3 regions used RNA as the template. HTBI primers were used for first-round RT-PCR of the TCR CDR3. In TCRdb, the multiplex PCR reads were re-called with MiXCR into one record per CDR3 protein. The repertoire includes 450,000 to 650,000 distinct CDR3 sequences, 14% of them detected once, and roughly 7% sits in the top ten. The sequencing sample was made of blood. The receptors derive from a woman aged 18-35 years with Graves' ophthalmopathy.

The chain employs TRBV6-1 and TRBJ2-1; no definite D call. V lost 5 bases, J lost 7 bases, and 12 bases lay in between. Germline CDR1 MNHNS, CDR2 SASEGT. The CDR3 runs 13 residues. The CDR3 nucleotides read TGTGCCAGCAGTCCTGCCCGAGTGAATGAGCAGTTCTTC. Amino acid sequence: CASSPARVNEQFF.

The chain couples TRBV20-1 to TRBJ1-6, with D unresolved. V lost 1 base, J lost 10 bases, and 17 bases lay in between. This CDR3 has 15 amino acids. In germline, CDR1 is DFQATT, CDR2 SNEGSKA (reference sequence). CDR3 nucleotides: TGCAGTGCTAGAGGGCCCGACCTGGGAATGTCACCCCTCCACTTT. Residues: CSARGPDLGMSPLHF.

This clonotype was recorded a few times. The rearrangement uses TRBV5-6 and TRBJ2-1; 12 nucleotides align to TRBD2. The J segment lost 7 bases and the V segment lost 8 bases, leaving 10 bases of the junction unmatched. Germline lookup yields CDR1 SGHDT and CDR2 YYEEEE. The CDR3 is 15 amino acids. CDR3 nucleotide sequence: TGTGCCAGTCTAGCCGGGACTAGCGGGTGGAATGAGCAGTTCTTC. It encodes CASLAGTSGWNEQFF.

The CDR3 coding sequence is TGTGCCACTCCTCAGGGGGGGGGGAAGGCCGGGGAGCTGTTTTTT. This sequence encodes CATPQGGGKAGELFF. The J gene is TRBJ2-2, the V gene TRBV19; TRBD1 or TRBD2 may be the D gene (7 bases each). The CDR3 loop spans 15 amino acids. Between the trimmed V and J ends, which lost 10 bases and 6 bases, there was a span of 21 bases. Germline CDR1 is LNHDA and CDR2 is SQIVND (reference sequence). The full variable domain, in which reference TRBV19 and TRBJ2-2 provide the parts outside the CDR3, is DGGITQSPKYLFRKEGQNVTLSCEQNLNHDAMYWYRQDPGQGLRLIYYSQIVNDFQKGDIAEGYSVSREKKESFPLTVTSAQKNPTAFYLCATPQGGGKAGELFFGEGSRLTVL.

This clonotype turned up a few times. This rearrangement joins TRBV2 to TRBJ2-2, with D possibly called TRBD1 or TRBD2 (5 bases each). Trimming cost V 2 bases and J 5 bases, with 12 bases left between them. The CDR3 length is 15 residues. Germline assignment: CDR1 SNHLY and CDR2 FYNNEI. As DNA, the CDR3 is TGTGCCAGCAGTGAACAACAGTGGGGGACCGGGGAGCTGTTTTTT. Protein product: CASSEQQWGTGELFF.

This clonotype was counted only a few times. V and J are TRBV18 and TRBJ2-3; D is ambiguous. V lost 3 bases to trimming and J lost 0 bases, with 10 bases between them. CDR1 KGHSH and CDR2 LQKENI come from the germline V gene. The length of the CDR3 is 15 residues. The CDR3 DNA is TGTGCCAGCTCACCGTCGCAGACTAGCACAGATACGCAGTATTTT. It codes for CASSPSQTSTDTQYF.

This clonotype appeared many times. The chain combines TRBV5-1 with TRBJ2-2, with TRBD2 as a possible D gene (6 bases). The CDR3 sequence is 14 residues long. Between the trimmed V and J ends, which lost 7 bases and 0 bases, there was a span of 10 bases. Germline CDR1 is SGHRS and CDR2 is YFSETQ. CDR3 loop: CASGGRTNTGELFF. The CDR3 DNA reads TGCGCCAGCGGGGGGAGGACGAACACCGGGGAGCTGTTTTTT.